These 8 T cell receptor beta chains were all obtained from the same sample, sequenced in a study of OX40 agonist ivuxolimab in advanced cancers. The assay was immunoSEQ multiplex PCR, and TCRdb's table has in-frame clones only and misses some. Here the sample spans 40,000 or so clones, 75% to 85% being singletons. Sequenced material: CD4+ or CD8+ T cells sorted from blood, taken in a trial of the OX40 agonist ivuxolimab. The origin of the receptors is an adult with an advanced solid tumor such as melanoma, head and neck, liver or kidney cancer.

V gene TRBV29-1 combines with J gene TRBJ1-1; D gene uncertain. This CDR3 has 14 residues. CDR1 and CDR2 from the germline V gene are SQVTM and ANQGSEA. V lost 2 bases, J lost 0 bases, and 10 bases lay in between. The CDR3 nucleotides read TGCAGCGTTGAATTTAAGGGTTTGAACACTGAAGCTTTCTTT. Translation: CSVEFKGLNTEAFF. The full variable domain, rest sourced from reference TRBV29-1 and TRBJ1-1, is SAVISQKPSRDICQRGTSLTIQCQVDSQVTMMFWYRQQPGQSLTLIATANQGSEATYESGFVIDKFPISRPNLTFSTLTVSNMSPEDSSIYLCSVEFKGLNTEAFFGQGTRLTVV.

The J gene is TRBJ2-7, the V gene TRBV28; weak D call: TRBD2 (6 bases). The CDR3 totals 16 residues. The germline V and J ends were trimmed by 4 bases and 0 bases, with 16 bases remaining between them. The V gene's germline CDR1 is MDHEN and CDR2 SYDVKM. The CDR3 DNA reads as TGTGCCAGCAGTTCCCCCGGGGGAAGGTTCTCCTACGAGCAGTACTTC. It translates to CASSSPGGRFSYEQYF.

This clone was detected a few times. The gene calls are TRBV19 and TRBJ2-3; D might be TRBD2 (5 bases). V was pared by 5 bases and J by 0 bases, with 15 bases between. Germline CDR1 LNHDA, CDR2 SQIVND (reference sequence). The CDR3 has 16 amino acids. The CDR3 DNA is TGTGCCAGTAGTCCTCTAGCCAAAGCTAGCACAGATACGCAGTATTTT. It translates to CASSPLAKASTDTQYF.

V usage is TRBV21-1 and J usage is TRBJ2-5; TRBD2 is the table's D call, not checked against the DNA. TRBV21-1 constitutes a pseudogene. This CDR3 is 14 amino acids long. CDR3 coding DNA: TGTGCCAGCAGCAGGGCGAGGGCCTGGGAGACCCAGTACTTC. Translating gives CASSRARAWETQYF.

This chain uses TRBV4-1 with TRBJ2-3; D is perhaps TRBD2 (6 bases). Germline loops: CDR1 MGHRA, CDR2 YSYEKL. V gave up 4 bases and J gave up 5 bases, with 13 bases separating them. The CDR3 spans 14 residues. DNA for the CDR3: TGCGCCAGCAGCCGGGACCCCGGGGGAGATACGCAGTATTTT. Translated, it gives CASSRDPGGDTQYF.

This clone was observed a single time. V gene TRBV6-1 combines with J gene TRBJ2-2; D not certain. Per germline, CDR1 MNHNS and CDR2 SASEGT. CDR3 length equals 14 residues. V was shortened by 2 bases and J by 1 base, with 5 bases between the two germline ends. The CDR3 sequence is CASSEFRNTGELFF. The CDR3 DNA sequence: TGTGCCAGCAGTGAATTTAGGAACACCGGGGAGCTGTTTTTT.

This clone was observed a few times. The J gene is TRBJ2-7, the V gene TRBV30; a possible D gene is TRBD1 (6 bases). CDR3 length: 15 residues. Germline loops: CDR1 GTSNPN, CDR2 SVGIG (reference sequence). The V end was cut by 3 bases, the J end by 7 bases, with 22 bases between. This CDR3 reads CAWRRTGTKRGEQYF. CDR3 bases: TGTGCCTGGAGGAGGACCGGGACAAAAAGAGGGGAGCAGTACTTC.

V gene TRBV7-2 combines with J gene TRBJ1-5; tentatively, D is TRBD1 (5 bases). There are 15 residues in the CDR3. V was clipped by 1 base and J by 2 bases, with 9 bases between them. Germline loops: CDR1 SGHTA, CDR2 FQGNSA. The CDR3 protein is CASSLVGGGNQPQHF. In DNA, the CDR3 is TGTGCCAGCAGCTTAGTTGGGGGTGGCAATCAGCCCCAGCATTTT.